This TCR beta chain was captured in a study of Tregs in tolerant kidney transplant recipients. This clone was seen only once. There are 13 residues in the CDR3. The V end was cut by 3 bases, the J end by 4 bases, with 7 bases between. The germline V gene has CDR1 SGDLS and CDR2 YYNGEE. Method: immunoSEQ multiplex PCR; TCRdb's copy keeps in-frame clones and lacks some. The table has under 95,000 clones, 75% to 95% seen once. The receptor's source is a human donor who received a combined kidney and bone marrow transplant. This chain uses TRBV9 with TRBJ2-2; D gene uncertain. The specimen comprised Tregs from blood, sampled before the transplant. CDR3 nucleotides: TGTGCCAGCAGCGCTGGTGTCACCGGGGAGCTGTTTTTT. This codes for CASSAGVTGELFF.